This T cell receptor (beta chain) was identified in a study of T cell repertoires in ileal Crohn's disease. General study findings and limits: Clonality above 26.8% at surgery always came with endoscopic recurrence.

Here immunoSEQ multiplex PCR was the method, and the copy in TCRdb shows in-frame clones only, minus some. The data show 13,000 to 15,000 clones, around 80% seen once. This clone is labeled as large (0.1 to 1%). Its antigen is currently unknown. V gave up 1 base and J gave up 4 bases, with 5 bases separating them. Looked up from germline, CDR1 is LGHNA and CDR2 is YSLEER. The CDR3 totals 13 residues. This clonotype originated in an adult with Crohn's disease. The genes are TRBV4-3 and TRBJ1-3; D call uncertain. Material for sequencing was ileal tissue. The CDR3 sequence is CASSQGRGNTIYF. Written as DNA, the CDR3 is TGCGCCAGCAGCCAAGGTCGGGGAAACACCATATATTTT.